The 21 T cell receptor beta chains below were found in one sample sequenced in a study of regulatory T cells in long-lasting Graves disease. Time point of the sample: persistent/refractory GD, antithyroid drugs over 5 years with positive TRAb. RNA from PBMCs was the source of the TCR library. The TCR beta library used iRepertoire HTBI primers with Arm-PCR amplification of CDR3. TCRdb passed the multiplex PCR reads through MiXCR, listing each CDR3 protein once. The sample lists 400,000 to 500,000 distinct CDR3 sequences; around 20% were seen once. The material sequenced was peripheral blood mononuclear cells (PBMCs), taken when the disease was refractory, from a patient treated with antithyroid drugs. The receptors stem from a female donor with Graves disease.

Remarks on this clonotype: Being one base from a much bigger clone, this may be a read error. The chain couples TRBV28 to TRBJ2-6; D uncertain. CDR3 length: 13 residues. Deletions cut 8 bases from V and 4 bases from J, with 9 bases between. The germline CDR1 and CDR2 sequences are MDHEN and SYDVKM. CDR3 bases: TGTGCCAGCGGCCGGAAGGGGGCCAACGTCCTGACTTTC. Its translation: CASGRKGANVLTF.

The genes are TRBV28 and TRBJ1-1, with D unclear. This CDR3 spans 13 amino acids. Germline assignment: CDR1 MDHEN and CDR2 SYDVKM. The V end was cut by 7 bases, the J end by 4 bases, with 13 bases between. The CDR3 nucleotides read TGTGCCAGCACCCGAACAGTCGGCACTGAAGCTTTCTTT. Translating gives CASTRTVGTEAFF.

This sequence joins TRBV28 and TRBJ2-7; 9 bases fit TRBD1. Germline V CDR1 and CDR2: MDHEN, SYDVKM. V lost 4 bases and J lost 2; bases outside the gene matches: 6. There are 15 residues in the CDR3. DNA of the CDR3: TGTGCCAGCAGTTCTCGCGGGACAGGGACCTACGAGCAGTACTTC. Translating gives CASSSRGTGTYEQYF.

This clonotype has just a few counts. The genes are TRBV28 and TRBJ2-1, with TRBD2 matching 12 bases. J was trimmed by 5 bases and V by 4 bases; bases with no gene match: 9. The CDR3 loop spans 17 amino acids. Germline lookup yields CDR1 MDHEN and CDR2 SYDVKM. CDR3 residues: CASSYVQRLAGDNEQFF. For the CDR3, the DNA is TGTGCCAGCAGTTATGTACAACGACTAGCGGGAGACAATGAGCAGTTCTTC.

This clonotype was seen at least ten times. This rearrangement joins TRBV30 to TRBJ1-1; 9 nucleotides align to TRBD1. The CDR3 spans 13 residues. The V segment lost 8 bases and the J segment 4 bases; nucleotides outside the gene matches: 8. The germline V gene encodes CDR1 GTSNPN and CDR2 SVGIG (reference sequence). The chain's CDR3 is CASSETGGTEAFF. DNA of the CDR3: TGTGCCAGCAGTGAGACAGGGGGCACTGAAGCTTTCTTT.

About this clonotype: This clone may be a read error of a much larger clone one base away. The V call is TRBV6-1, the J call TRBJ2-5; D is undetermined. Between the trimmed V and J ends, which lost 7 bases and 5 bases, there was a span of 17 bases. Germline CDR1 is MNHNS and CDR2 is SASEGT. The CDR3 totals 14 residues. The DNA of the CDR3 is TGTGCCAGCAAAAGGTCTAGGGCTGGGGAGACCCAGTACTTC. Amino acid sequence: CASKRSRAGETQYF.

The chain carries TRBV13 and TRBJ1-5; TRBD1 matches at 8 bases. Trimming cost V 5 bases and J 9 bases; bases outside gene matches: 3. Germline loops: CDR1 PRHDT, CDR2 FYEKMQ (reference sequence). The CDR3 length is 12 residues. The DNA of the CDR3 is TGTGCCAGCAGCCGTACAGGGGGGCCCCAGCATTTT. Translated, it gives CASSRTGGPQHF.

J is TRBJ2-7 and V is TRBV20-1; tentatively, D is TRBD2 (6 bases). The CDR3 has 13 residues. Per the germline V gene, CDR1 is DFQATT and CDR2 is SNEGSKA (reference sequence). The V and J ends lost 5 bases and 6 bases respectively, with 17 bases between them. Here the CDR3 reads CSASGRERFEQYF. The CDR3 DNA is TGCAGTGCTTCCGGGAGAGAGAGATTCGAGCAGTACTTC.

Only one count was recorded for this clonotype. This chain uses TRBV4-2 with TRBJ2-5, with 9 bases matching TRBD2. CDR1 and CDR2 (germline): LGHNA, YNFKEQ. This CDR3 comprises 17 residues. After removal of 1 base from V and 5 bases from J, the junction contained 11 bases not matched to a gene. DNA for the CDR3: TGTGCCAGCAGCCAAGGCCTGAGGGCGGGGGGGGCCGAGACCCAGTACTTC. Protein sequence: CASSQGLRAGGAETQYF.

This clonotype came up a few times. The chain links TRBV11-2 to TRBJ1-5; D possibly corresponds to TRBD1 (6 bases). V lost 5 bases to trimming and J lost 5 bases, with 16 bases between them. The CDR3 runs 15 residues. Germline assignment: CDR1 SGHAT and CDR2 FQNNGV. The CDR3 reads CASSPRGAGDQPQHF. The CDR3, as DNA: TGTGCCAGCAGCCCAAGGGGGGCTGGGGATCAGCCCCAGCATTTT.

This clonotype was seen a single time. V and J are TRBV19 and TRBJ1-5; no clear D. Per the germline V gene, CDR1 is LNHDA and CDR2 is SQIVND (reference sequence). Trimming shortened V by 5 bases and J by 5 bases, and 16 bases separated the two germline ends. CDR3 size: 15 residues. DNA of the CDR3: TGTGCCAGTAGTGCCCCCGGCATACCGCATCAGCCCCAGCATTTT. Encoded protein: CASSAPGIPHQPQHF.

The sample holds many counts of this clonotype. The CDR3 DNA reads TGTGCCAGCAGTTCTTCTGACAGGGGATCCACTGAAGCTTTCTTT. It yields the protein CASSSSDRGSTEAFF. The rearrangement uses TRBV12-3 or TRBV12-4 and TRBJ1-1; 8 nucleotides agree with TRBD1. V trimming: 4 bases; J trimming: 4 bases; junction bases outside the gene matches: 8. CDR3 size: 15 residues.

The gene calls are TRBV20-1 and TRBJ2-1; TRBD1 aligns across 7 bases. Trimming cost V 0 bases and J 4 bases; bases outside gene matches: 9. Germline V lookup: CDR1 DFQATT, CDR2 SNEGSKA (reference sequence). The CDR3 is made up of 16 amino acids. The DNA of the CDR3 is TGCAGTGCTAGAGATCCTCCGGGACAGCGGTACAATGAGCAGTTCTTC. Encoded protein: CSARDPPGQRYNEQFF.

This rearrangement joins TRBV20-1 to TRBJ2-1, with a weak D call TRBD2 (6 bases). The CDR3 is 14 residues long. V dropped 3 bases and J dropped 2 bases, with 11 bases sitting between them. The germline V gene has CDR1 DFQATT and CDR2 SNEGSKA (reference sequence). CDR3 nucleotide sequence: TGCAGTGCTAGTGGCGGGGTGCCCTACAATGAGCAGTTCTTC. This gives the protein CSASGGVPYNEQFF.

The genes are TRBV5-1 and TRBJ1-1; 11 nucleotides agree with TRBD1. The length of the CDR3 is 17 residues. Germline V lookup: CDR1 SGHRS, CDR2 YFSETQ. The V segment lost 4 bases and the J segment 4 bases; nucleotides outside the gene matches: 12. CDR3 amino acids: CASSPGTGGVEGTEAFF. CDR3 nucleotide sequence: TGCGCCAGCAGCCCCGGGACAGGGGGTGTAGAGGGCACTGAAGCTTTCTTT.

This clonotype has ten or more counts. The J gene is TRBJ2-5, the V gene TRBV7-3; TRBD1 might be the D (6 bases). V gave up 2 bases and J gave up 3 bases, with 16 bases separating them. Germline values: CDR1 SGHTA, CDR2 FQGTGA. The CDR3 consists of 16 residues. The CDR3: CASSLSRTDPEETQYF. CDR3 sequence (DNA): TGTGCCAGCAGCTTATCAAGGACAGACCCTGAAGAGACCCAGTACTTC.

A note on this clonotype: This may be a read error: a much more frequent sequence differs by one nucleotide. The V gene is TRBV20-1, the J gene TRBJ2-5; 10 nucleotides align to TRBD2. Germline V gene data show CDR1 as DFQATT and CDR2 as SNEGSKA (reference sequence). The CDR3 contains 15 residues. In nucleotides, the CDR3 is TGCGGTGCTAGAGAATCTTTACTAGCGGGACCCGGCGAGTACTTC. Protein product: CGARESLLAGPGEYF.

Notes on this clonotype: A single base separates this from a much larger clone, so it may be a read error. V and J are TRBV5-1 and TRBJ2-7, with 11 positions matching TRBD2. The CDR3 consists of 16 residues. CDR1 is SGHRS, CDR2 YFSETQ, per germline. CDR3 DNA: TGCGTCAGCAGCCCAACCGGGACTAGCGGACCCTACGAGCAGTACTTC. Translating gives CVSSPTGTSGPYEQYF.

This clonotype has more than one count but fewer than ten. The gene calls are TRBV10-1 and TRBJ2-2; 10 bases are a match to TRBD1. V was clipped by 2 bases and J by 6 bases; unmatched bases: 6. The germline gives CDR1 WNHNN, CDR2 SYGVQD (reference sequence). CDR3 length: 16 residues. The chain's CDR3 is CASSEAGTGEAGELFF. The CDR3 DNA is TGCGCCAGCAGTGAGGCGGGGACAGGGGAAGCCGGGGAGCTGTTTTTT.

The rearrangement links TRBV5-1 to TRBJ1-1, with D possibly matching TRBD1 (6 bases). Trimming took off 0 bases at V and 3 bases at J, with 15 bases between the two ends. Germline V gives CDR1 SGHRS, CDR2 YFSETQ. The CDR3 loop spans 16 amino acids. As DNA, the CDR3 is TGCGCCAGCAGCTTGGAGGCGGGGGGGCGCGACACTGAAGCTTTCTTT. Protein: CASSLEAGGRDTEAFF. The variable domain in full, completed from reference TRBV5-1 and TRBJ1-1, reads KAGVTQTPRYLIKTRGQQVTLSCSPISGHRSVSWYQQTPGQGLQFLFEYFSETQRNKGNFPGRFSGRQFSNSRSEMNVSTLELGDSALYLCASSLEAGGRDTEAFFGQGTRLTVV.

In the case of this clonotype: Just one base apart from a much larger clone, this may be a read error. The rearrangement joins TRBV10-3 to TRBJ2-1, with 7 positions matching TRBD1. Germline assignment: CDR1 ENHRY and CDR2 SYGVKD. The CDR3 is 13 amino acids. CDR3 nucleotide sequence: TGTGCCATCAAGGGGACAGCGTACAATGGGCAGTTCTTC. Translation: CAIKGTAYNGQFF.